This entry lists 23 T cell receptor beta chains sequenced from one sample in a study of T cells expressing NK-cell markers. Using the 5' RACE reads, TCRdb records one entry per CDR3 protein without DNA. Its listing shows about 370,000 distinct CDR3 sequences. The sample consisted of blood T cells: a sorted CD56 or NKG2C T cell subset, CD4+ or CD8+ T cells, or bulk PBMC T cells (not recorded which). These receptors came from a woman between 50 and 59 years old in good health.

This chain connects TRBV7-8 to TRBJ2-1; the TCRdb D gene call, TRBD2, has no DNA to confirm it. Germline values: CDR1 SGHVS, CDR2 FQNEAQ. The CDR3 runs 17 residues. CDR3 sequence: CASRPRLAGGPQDEQFF.

The rearrangement joins TRBV5-4 to TRBJ1-2; lacking DNA, the TRBD1 call made by TCRdb goes unchecked. Per germline, CDR1 SGHNT and CDR2 YYREEE (reference sequence). The CDR3 is 17 amino acids. The CDR3: CASSLSLGQGRPSRYTF.

The rearrangement joins TRBV20-1 to TRBJ2-5; with no DNA, the TCRdb D assignment of TRBD1 cannot be verified. In germline, CDR1 is DFQATT, CDR2 SNEGSKA (reference sequence). CDR3 length: 13 amino acids. This chain's CDR3 is CSARQGILETQYF.

The CDR3 loop reads CSVDGQNTGELFF. The chain has TRBV29-1 and TRBJ2-2; the D gene TCRdb calls, TRBD1, cannot be checked with no DNA. This CDR3 contains 13 residues. From germline, CDR1 is SQVTM and CDR2 ANQGSEA.

This chain uses TRBV11-2 with TRBJ2-5; TCRdb's D call of TRBD1 is untestable without DNA. Per the germline V gene, CDR1 is SGHAT and CDR2 is FQNNGV. This CDR3 region has 17 residues. The CDR3 protein is CASSPWHGQGRRETQYF.

This chain uses TRBV6-5 with TRBJ1-2; TCRdb's D gene call, TRBD1, goes unchecked for lack of DNA. The CDR3 length is 15 residues. The germline gives CDR1 MNHEY, CDR2 SVGAGI. The chain's CDR3 is CASSETPGGWNGYTF.

The rearrangement links TRBV5-6 to TRBJ2-1; TCRdb gives TRBD1 as the D gene, but with no DNA this cannot be confirmed. The CDR3 is made up of 17 amino acids. Germline V gene data show CDR1 as SGHDT and CDR2 as YYEEEE. The CDR3 protein is CASSLRVRGTGSNEQFF.

The chain combines TRBV5-1 with TRBJ1-4; TCRdb reports TRBD1, a call that lacks DNA to check it against. Germline CDR1 SGHRS, CDR2 YFSETQ. The CDR3 is 14 amino acids. The CDR3 region is CASSSAGANEKLFF.

J is TRBJ2-1 and V is TRBV11-3; TCRdb gives TRBD2 as the D gene, but with no DNA this cannot be confirmed. The germline CDR1 and CDR2 sequences are SGHNT and YENEEA. The CDR3 totals 15 residues. The chain's CDR3 is CASSLGPGGPYEQFF.

V gene TRBV5-6 combines with J gene TRBJ2-1; the D call from TCRdb, TRBD2, cannot be confirmed without DNA. Germline loops: CDR1 SGHDT, CDR2 YYEEEE. CDR3 length: 13 amino acids. This CDR3 is CATLAGGSFEQFF.

The V call is TRBV19, the J call TRBJ2-6; no DNA is available, so the TRBD2 call from TCRdb remains unchecked. This CDR3 is 19 amino acids long. Germline CDR1 is LNHDA and CDR2 is SQIVND (reference sequence). The CDR3 protein is CASSTGLAGGSPGANVLTF.

V gene TRBV7-6 combines with J gene TRBJ2-7; TCRdb names TRBD1, which stays unverified in the absence of DNA. The CDR3 spans 16 residues. Per the germline V gene, CDR1 is SGHVS and CDR2 is FNYEAQ. Here the CDR3 reads CASSPRGKGPRGEQYF. Supplemented by reference TRBV7-6 and TRBJ2-7, the full variable domain reads GAGVSQSPRYKVTKRGQDVALRCDPISGHVSLYWYRQALGQGPEFLTYFNYEAQQDKSGLPNDRFSAERPEGSISTLTIQRTEQRDSAMYRCASSPRGKGPRGEQYFGPGTRLTVT.

The chain combines TRBV14 with TRBJ1-1. Germline assignment: CDR1 SGHDN and CDR2 FVKESK. This CDR3 comprises 15 residues. The CDR3 spells CASSQDQKENTEAFF.

This rearrangement joins TRBV10-3 to TRBJ2-1; TCRdb's assignment of TRBD2 cannot be checked, as there is no DNA. This CDR3 has 14 residues. Germline CDR1 is ENHRY and CDR2 is SYGVKD. CDR3 residues: CAGGTSGIHNEQFF.

The chain uses TRBV29-1 and TRBJ2-1; with no DNA, the TCRdb D assignment of TRBD2 cannot be verified. The CDR3 runs 17 residues. Germline CDR1 is SQVTM and CDR2 is ANQGSEA. This CDR3 is CSVGGTSGSISQNEQFF.

The V call is TRBV5-6, the J call TRBJ2-7; checking the TCRdb D call of TRBD1 is not possible without DNA. The CDR3 runs to 15 residues. The germline V gene has CDR1 SGHDT and CDR2 YYEEEE. The CDR3 loop is CASSLGTVLTYEQYF.

The chain uses TRBV7-3 and TRBJ1-5. Germline V gene sequence: CDR1 SGHTA, CDR2 FQGTGA. CDR3 size: 17 residues. CDR3 amino acids: CASSFRGGLRGPQPQHF.

The chain carries TRBV3-1 and TRBJ2-1; absent DNA, TCRdb's TRBD2 call cannot be checked. The CDR3 extends over 15 amino acids. Germline V CDR1 and CDR2: LGHDT, YNNKEL (reference sequence). The CDR3 loop is CASSLSGGGSNEQFF.

The CDR3: CASSFVVGTSVFSYNEQFF. This chain links TRBV7-9 with TRBJ2-1; TCRdb's D gene call, TRBD2, goes unchecked for lack of DNA. Germline V gene lookup returns CDR1 SEHNR and CDR2 FQNEAQ (reference sequence). The CDR3 sequence is 19 residues long.

The chain carries TRBV24-1 and TRBJ2-2. The CDR3 runs 14 residues. Germline V gene data show CDR1 as KGHDR and CDR2 as SFDVKD. The CDR3 sequence: CATTGIGNTGELFF.

CDR3 region: CAWMGVRYEQYF. The genes are TRBV30 and TRBJ2-7; the D call from TCRdb, TRBD1, cannot be confirmed without DNA. CDR1 is GTSNPN and CDR2 is SVGIG in the germline V gene (reference sequence). CDR3 length: 12 residues.

The rearrangement links TRBV12-3 or TRBV12-4 to TRBJ2-3; TCRdb reports TRBD1, a call that lacks DNA to check it against. CDR3 length equals 16 residues. The CDR3 region is CASSQQGRPYTDTQYF.

The CDR3 loop is CASSQDGYGKQYF. This chain joins TRBV4-1 and TRBJ2-3. In germline, CDR1 is MGHRA, CDR2 YSYEKL. The CDR3 covers 13 residues.